This T cell receptor beta chain was sequenced in a study of cytomegalovirus exposure and HLA in healthy donors. Primers: 60 Vbeta forward and 13 Jbeta reverse. The assay was immunoSEQ multiplex PCR, and TCRdb's table has in-frame clones only and misses some. The repertoire holds 85,000 to 100,000 clones, with roughly 80% as singletons. At least ten counts were recorded for this clone. This CDR3 contains 15 residues. Germline assignment: CDR1 MNHEY and CDR2 SVGAGI. V was clipped by 5 bases and J by 4 bases; unmatched bases: 6. The sequence was obtained from a girl aged 2-15 years in good health and CMV-seropositive. The specimen sequenced was PBMCs. This chain links TRBV6-5 with TRBJ2-1; TRBD1 matches at 9 bases. CDR3 in DNA: TGTGCCAGCAGTCTCACAGGGGGCGATTACAATGAGCAGTTCTTC. It is translated as CASSLTGGDYNEQFF.